This passage covers 28 T cell receptor beta chains from one sample sequenced in a study of T cells in Graves' hyperthyroidism and ophthalmopathy. Template material for amplifying TCR beta CDR3 regions consisted of RNA transcripts. Researchers ran a first-round RT-PCR on the TCR CDR3 using the HTBI primer set. A single record per CDR3 protein comes from TCRdb applying MiXCR to the multiplex PCR reads. The table lists more than 550,000 distinct CDR3 sequences, 15% to 20% of them singletons. Sequencing was done on a sample of blood. The receptors were gathered from a man in his fifties with Graves' hyperthyroidism.

This clonotype was detected a few times. The rearrangement uses TRBV5-6 and TRBJ2-2; 9 bases agree with TRBD2. This CDR3 region has 16 residues. The germline gives CDR1 SGHDT, CDR2 YYEEEE. J gave up 4 bases and V 2 bases, and 6 bases lay outside the gene matches. The CDR3 DNA follows: TGTGCCAGCAGCTTTCGTAGCGGGAGTCGCACCGGGGAGCTGTTTTTT. Amino acid sequence: CASSFRSGSRTGELFF.

This clonotype was seen repeatedly, ten times or more. The chain links TRBV27 to TRBJ1-6, with D perhaps TRBD1 (6 bases). V lost 4 bases, J lost 5 bases, and 12 bases lay in between. The CDR3 contains 15 residues. Germline V gene sequence: CDR1 MNHEY, CDR2 SMNVEV (reference sequence). The CDR3 region has the DNA TGTGCCAGCAGTTGGGGGGGGCAGAATAATTCACCCCTCCACTTT. It is translated as CASSWGGQNNSPLHF.

In this sample, this clonotype turned up many times. This chain links TRBV24-1 with TRBJ2-6; TRBD2 is a possible D gene (7 bases). Germline loops: CDR1 KGHDR, CDR2 SFDVKD. V was pared by 6 bases and J by 0 bases, with 14 bases between. The CDR3 contains 17 residues. The CDR3 here is CATSWGAGVSGANVLTF. The CDR3 coding sequence is TGTGCCACCAGTTGGGGGGCGGGGGTCTCTGGGGCCAACGTCCTGACTTTC.

This clonotype was counted between two and nine times. The rearrangement links TRBV14 to TRBJ2-2, with 11 positions matching TRBD2. The germline CDR1 and CDR2 sequences are SGHDN and FVKESK. V dropped 1 base and J dropped 6; count of bases not matched to a gene: 4. The CDR3 has 16 residues. As DNA, the CDR3 is TGTGCCAGCAGCCAAGTTACTAGCGGGAGTCCCGGGGAGCTGTTTTTT. Amino acids: CASSQVTSGSPGELFF.

In this sample, this clonotype turned up many times. The V and J genes are TRBV28 and TRBJ2-3, with 7 bases aligning to TRBD2. This CDR3 has 16 amino acids. The V gene's germline CDR1 is MDHEN and CDR2 SYDVKM. J lost 2 bases, V lost 2 bases, and 7 bases had no gene match. The CDR3 protein is CASSLPVAGFTDTQYF. CDR3 nucleotide sequence: TGTGCCAGCAGTTTACCCGTAGCGGGTTTCACAGATACGCAGTATTTT.

Details on this clonotype: Just one base apart from a much larger clone, this may be a read error. This chain joins TRBV19 and TRBJ2-5; either TRBD1 or TRBD2 may supply D (6 bases each). Germline assignment: CDR1 LNHDA and CDR2 SQIVND (reference sequence). The CDR3 is 15 residues long. V gave up 5 bases and J gave up 9 bases, with 22 bases separating them. CDR3 coding DNA: TGTGCCAGTAGTTACGGCGGCGGGCCAGGGGAGGCCCAGTACTTC. The encoded protein is CASSYGGGPGEAQYF.

The genes are TRBV7-6 and TRBJ1-1; the D gene is possibly TRBD1 (6 bases). Germline V lookup: CDR1 SGHVS, CDR2 FNYEAQ. The V end was cut by 5 bases, the J end by 0 bases, with 16 bases between. This CDR3 spans 16 amino acids. CDR3 loop: CASSGSTGNMNTEAFF. The CDR3 DNA reads TGTGCCAGCAGCGGATCTACAGGGAACATGAACACTGAAGCTTTCTTT.

This clonotype was observed at least ten times. The chain joins TRBV14 to TRBJ1-2, with 9 positions matching TRBD1. The CDR3 has 15 amino acids. Germline CDR1 is SGHDN and CDR2 is FVKESK. J lost 4 bases, V lost 3 bases, and 6 bases had no gene match. The chain's CDR3 is CASSQRTGAAYGYTF. The CDR3 DNA reads TGTGCCAGCAGCCAGAGGACAGGGGCGGCCTATGGCTACACCTTC.

V usage is TRBV12-3 or TRBV12-4 and J usage is TRBJ2-1, with D maybe TRBD1 (6 bases). There are 16 residues in the CDR3. V lost 6 bases to trimming and J lost 5 bases, with 20 bases between them. CDR3 sequence: CASRSGTLLGNNEQFF. The CDR3 nucleotides read TGTGCCAGCAGGTCCGGGACATTACTGGGCAACAATGAGCAGTTCTTC.

The sample holds a few counts of this clonotype. The genes are TRBV30 and TRBJ1-5; 8 bases are shared with TRBD1. The CDR3 sequence is 13 residues long. Germline CDR1 reads GTSNPN; CDR2 reads SVGIG (reference sequence). The ends lost 5 bases at V and 5 bases at J; junction bases unmatched: 5. The CDR3 bases are TGTGCCTGGGAACAGGGGGGTGATCAGCCCCAGCATTTT. Residues: CAWEQGGDQPQHF.

V is TRBV19 and J is TRBJ2-7; tentatively, D is TRBD2 (5 bases). V dropped 10 bases and J dropped 1 base, with 20 bases sitting between them. Germline loops: CDR1 LNHDA, CDR2 SQIVND (reference sequence). CDR3 size: 15 residues. CDR3 nucleotide sequence: TGTGCCACCAGACGGGGAGCGAACTATTCCTACGAGCAGTACTTC. Its protein product is CATRRGANYSYEQYF.

The rearrangement joins TRBV7-3 to TRBJ2-1, with no clear D. V was pared by 5 bases and J by 4 bases, with 18 bases between. Germline V gene sequence: CDR1 SGHTA, CDR2 FQGTGA. CDR3 length: 16 residues. CDR3 in amino acids: CASSPAIGKVYNEQFF. The CDR3 DNA reads as TGTGCCAGCAGCCCGGCAATAGGGAAAGTTTACAATGAGCAGTTCTTC. Filled out from reference TRBV7-3 and TRBJ2-1, the complete variable domain reads GAGVSQTPSNKVTEKGKYVELRCDPISGHTALYWYRQSLGQGPEFLIYFQGTGAADDSGLPNDRFFAVRPEGSVSTLKIQRTERGDSAVYLCASSPAIGKVYNEQFFGPGTRLTVL.

The gene calls are TRBV20-1 and TRBJ1-5; 8 nucleotides agree with TRBD1. CDR3 size: 13 residues. Germline V gene lookup returns CDR1 DFQATT and CDR2 SNEGSKA (reference sequence). V gave up 7 bases and J gave up 2 bases; unmatched junction bases: 4. The DNA for the CDR3 is TGCAGTGTTCAGGACAGGGGCAATCAGCCCCAGCATTTT. Protein: CSVQDRGNQPQHF.

This clonotype was picked up many times. V and J are TRBV10-3 and TRBJ2-7, with a tentative D call TRBD1 (6 bases). The CDR3 sequence is 14 residues long. Germline lookup yields CDR1 ENHRY and CDR2 SYGVKD. V shed 0 bases and J shed 4 bases, with 10 bases lying between them. CDR3 nucleotide sequence: TGTGCCATCAGTGAGTCCGGACAGAGATACGAGCAGTACTTC. Its protein product is CAISESGQRYEQYF.

This clonotype was detected many times. V is TRBV12-5 and J is TRBJ2-1; the D gene is possibly TRBD1 (6 bases). Per germline, CDR1 LGHNT and CDR2 FRNRAP. Trimming took off 5 bases at V and 0 bases at J, with 11 bases between the two ends. CDR3 size: 15 residues. The CDR3 DNA sequence: TGTGCTAGTGGTCCGCACAGGGTCTCCTACAATGAGCAGTTCTTC. Its protein product is CASGPHRVSYNEQFF. Together with reference TRBV12-5 and TRBJ2-1, the CDR3 gives the full variable domain: DARVTQTPRHKVTEMGQEVTMRCQPILGHNTVFWYRQTMMQGLELLAYFRNRAPLDDSGMPKDRFSAEMPDATLATLKIQPSEPRDSAVYFCASGPHRVSYNEQFFGPGTRLTVL.

This clonotype was seen repeatedly, ten times or more. As DNA, the CDR3 is TGTGCCAGCAGCCACGCCCTAAGCAGCTACAATGAGCAGTTCTTC. This translates into CASSHALSSYNEQFF. V and J are TRBV14 and TRBJ2-1; D is ambiguous. V was cut by 3 bases and J by 3 bases, with 12 bases left in between. CDR3 length: 15 residues. Per the germline V gene, CDR1 is SGHDN and CDR2 is FVKESK.

This clonotype was counted only a few times. A much larger clone lies one base from this, so it may be a read error. The chain uses TRBV12-3 or TRBV12-4 and TRBJ1-2; a possible D gene is TRBD1 (6 bases). There are 15 residues in the CDR3. CDR3 DNA: TGTGCCAGCAGACGTTCGGGGGGCCTAAACTATGGCTGCACCTTC. It is translated as CASRRSGGLNYGCTF.

The chain has TRBV5-1 and TRBJ1-2; TRBD1 aligns across 7 bases. The CDR3 contains 14 residues. Germline V gene lookup returns CDR1 SGHRS and CDR2 YFSETQ. V was pared by 0 bases and J by 6 bases, with 5 bases of the junction left unmatched. The CDR3 DNA sequence: TGCGCCAGCAGCTTGGTGACAGGGACCCATGGCTACACCTTC. It yields the protein CASSLVTGTHGYTF.

This clonotype was picked up a small number of times. A clone one base away is much larger, so this may be a read error. J is TRBJ2-7 and V is TRBV2, with 13 bases aligning to TRBD2. Germline V gene lookup returns CDR1 SNHLY and CDR2 FYNNEI. With 8 bases clipped from V and 8 bases from J, the junction kept 18 bases outside the gene matches. The CDR3 spans 17 residues. The CDR3 loop reads CASGRTSGSATPTKQYF. CDR3 DNA sequence: TGTGCCAGCGGTCGGACTAGCGGGAGCGCCACGCCTACGAAGCAGTACTTC.

Notes on this clonotype: As the CDR3 is not closed by the conserved phenylalanine or tryptophan, this likely results from a read error. This chain connects TRBV3-1 to TRBJ1-1; D remains unclear. The V end was cut by 7 bases, the J end by 2 bases, with 11 bases between. The CDR3 has 13 amino acids. Germline-derived CDR1 and CDR2 are LGHDT and YNNKEL (reference sequence). The CDR3 DNA reads TGTGCCAGCACGGGTATGGCAAACACTGAAGCTTTCCTT. It specifies CASTGMANTEAFL.

A word on this clonotype: A much bigger clone sits one base away, suggesting this may be a read error. This rearrangement joins TRBV11-3 to TRBJ2-7, with TRBD2 identical over 10 bases. The germline CDR1 and CDR2 sequences are SGHNT and YENEEA. With V trimmed by 3 bases and J by 1 base, 9 bases remained unmatched. The CDR3 covers 17 residues. This CDR3 reads CASSFGGAGGFSYEQYF. CDR3 DNA sequence: TGTGCCAGCAGCTTCGGGGGAGCGGGAGGGTTTTCCTACGAGCAGTACTTC.

This clonotype was detected a few times. This chain links TRBV29-1 with TRBJ1-4, with TRBD1 identical over 10 bases. This CDR3 spans 14 amino acids. V lost 6 bases to trimming and J lost 4 bases; unmatched junction nucleotides: 5. Germline V CDR1 and CDR2: SQVTM, ANQGSEA. The CDR3 loop is CSVGDRGNNEKLFF. In nucleotides, the CDR3 is TGCAGCGTCGGGGACAGGGGAAATAATGAAAAACTGTTTTTT.

This clonotype was counted at least ten times. The V and J genes are TRBV12-3 or TRBV12-4 and TRBJ1-6; no clear D. V lost 5 bases and J 6 bases, leaving 5 bases between the germline ends. The CDR3 runs 12 residues. Written as DNA, the CDR3 is TGTGCCAGCAGTCCGGTTAATTCACCCCTCCACTTT. Translated, it gives CASSPVNSPLHF.

This clonotype came up a few times. This chain uses TRBV7-3 with TRBJ2-3; a possible D gene is TRBD2 (6 bases). V lost 4 bases, J lost 2 bases, and 16 bases lay in between. The germline gives CDR1 SGHTA, CDR2 FQGTGA. The CDR3 loop spans 16 amino acids. Here the CDR3 DNA reads TGTGCCAGCAGCTCTGGGAGGTCCCCTACCACAGATACGCAGTATTTT. Its translation is CASSSGRSPTTDTQYF.

This clonotype occurred a few times. This chain links TRBV27 with TRBJ1-4; D remains ambiguous. Trimming took off 5 bases at V and 4 bases at J, with 11 bases between the two ends. The V gene's germline CDR1 is MNHEY and CDR2 SMNVEV (reference sequence). This CDR3 spans 14 amino acids. The DNA of the CDR3 is TGTGCCAGCAGTCCCACAGCAAATAATGAAAAACTGTTTTTT. It encodes CASSPTANNEKLFF.

J is TRBJ2-7 and V is TRBV28; D may be TRBD2 (5 bases). Germline V gene lookup returns CDR1 MDHEN and CDR2 SYDVKM. The CDR3 is made up of 13 amino acids. V was trimmed by 11 bases and J by 4 bases, leaving 18 bases between them. The CDR3 spells CASLRTRTYEQYF. The DNA of the CDR3 is TGTGCCTCCCTTCGAACCCGGACTTACGAGCAGTACTTC.

This clonotype was detected ten times or more. This chain joins TRBV24-1 and TRBJ2-2, with a weak D call TRBD1 (6 bases). Looked up from germline, CDR1 is KGHDR and CDR2 is SFDVKD. With 4 bases removed from V and 5 bases from J, the gap between germline ends came to 22 bases. This CDR3 is built from 18 residues. Here the CDR3 reads CATSEPFRGPEGTGELFF. CDR3 sequence (DNA): TGTGCCACCAGTGAGCCCTTCAGGGGCCCGGAAGGGACCGGGGAGCTGTTTTTT.

Many counts were recorded for this clonotype. The chain combines TRBV29-1 with TRBJ2-1, with TRBD2 identical over 11 bases. The CDR3 is 15 residues long. From germline, CDR1 is SQVTM and CDR2 ANQGSEA. V shed 3 bases and J 7 bases; nucleotides not matched to a gene: 8. The chain's CDR3 is CSVEGTSGSGNEQFF. CDR3 nucleotides: TGCAGCGTTGAGGGAACTAGCGGGAGTGGGAATGAGCAGTTCTTC.